This T cell receptor beta chain comes out of a study of blood T cell repertoires in COVID-19. Study summary: Spain, Italy and the United States supplied samples that represented acute and convalescent COVID-19. PBMCs, B-cell-depleted T cells, or T cells were the source of the cDNA or gDNA that made up the material.

Some clones are missing from TCRdb's copy, which holds only in-frame ones; the method was immunoSEQ multiplex PCR. This repertoire shows hundreds of thousands of clones, approximately 80% found once; its top ten account for over 7.5%. The sample comprised peripheral blood. The TCR originated in a man aged 80 or over with acute or convalescent COVID-19.

The CDR3 sequence is CAETSGTDTQYF. CDR3 sequence (DNA): TGTGCTGAGACTAGCGGAACAGATACGCAGTATTTT. V usage is TRBV19 and J usage is TRBJ2-3, with 9 bases that match TRBD2. Germline-derived CDR1 and CDR2 are LNHDA and SQIVND (reference sequence). CDR3 size: 12 residues.